This passage covers 15 T cell receptor beta chains from one sample sequenced in a study of prognosis after radiotherapy for stage I lung cancer. Multiplex PCR in two rounds served to amplify TCR beta CDR3 from genomic DNA. Round one of PCR was performed, and it used primers specific to each TRBV and TRBJ gene. TCRdb re-called the multiplex PCR reads through MiXCR, storing one row per CDR3 protein. The sample includes over 12,000 distinct CDR3 sequences, around a quarter of them seen just once. Sequences were derived from PBMCs, sampled before or after stereotactic body radiation therapy (not recorded which). The source of these receptors is a donor aged 50 or older with non-small cell lung cancer.

This clonotype is medium-sized in the sample. The chain combines TRBV20-1 with TRBJ2-1, with 12 bases fitting TRBD2. In germline, CDR1 is DFQATT, CDR2 SNEGSKA (reference sequence). The V segment lost 6 bases and the J segment 9 bases; nucleotides outside the gene matches: 9. This CDR3 region has 14 residues. DNA of the CDR3: TGCAGTGCCCAGGCTAGCGGGAGGGCCGGTGAGCAGTTCTTC. Translated: CSAQASGRAGEQFF.

As concerns this clonotype: A read error may account for a junction end that differs from germline. The V gene is TRBV14, the J gene TRBJ1-6; 8 bases map to TRBD1. Germline V gene data show CDR1 as SGHDN and CDR2 as FVKESK. This CDR3 comprises 15 residues. CDR3 nucleotides: TGTTCCAGCAGCCTAGCGGACAGGGTTATCTCACCCCTCCACTTT. Its translation: CSSSLADRVISPLHF.

Regarding this clonotype: A read error is the likely source, as a far larger clone sits one nucleotide away. The DNA for the CDR3 is TGTGCCAGCAGTTTTTATGGGTTCATCGACGAGCAGTTCTTC. This codes for CASSFYGFIDEQFF. The gene calls are TRBV28 and TRBJ2-1, with unresolved D. Germline lookup yields CDR1 MDHEN and CDR2 SYDVKM. The CDR3 contains 14 residues. V dropped 3 bases and J dropped 10 bases, with 16 bases sitting between them.

This clonotype has ten or more counts. In DNA form, the CDR3 reads TGTGCCAGCAGCCTTCGGACTAGCGTCTCCTACGAGCAGTACTTC. Translating it yields CASSLRTSVSYEQYF. The chain employs TRBV14 and TRBJ2-7; 9 bases are a match to TRBD2. V was pared by 4 bases and J by 0 bases, with 4 bases of the junction left unmatched. The CDR3 is 15 residues long. Per germline, CDR1 SGHDN and CDR2 FVKESK.

By share, this clonotype counts as medium-sized (0.01 to 0.1%). The V gene is TRBV12-3 or TRBV12-4, the J gene TRBJ1-6, with D unclear. The CDR3 spans 15 residues. Trimming shortened V by 1 base and J by 6 bases, and 10 bases separated the two germline ends. The CDR3 nucleotides are TGTGCCAGCAGTTTAGTACAGTCATTTAATTCACCCCTCCACTTT. Its protein is CASSLVQSFNSPLHF.

This clonotype was found many times. The chain is built from TRBV7-9 and TRBJ2-2; D is unclear. The CDR3 length is 15 residues. Germline assignment: CDR1 SEHNR and CDR2 FQNEAQ (reference sequence). The V gene lost 8 bases and the J gene lost 4 bases, with 17 bases spanning the gap. The CDR3 here is CASSIKLGGTGELFF. CDR3 nucleotides: TGTGCCAGCTCCATAAAGCTGGGTGGCACCGGGGAGCTGTTTTTT.

Turning to this clonotype: A far larger clone is one base from this, pointing to a likely read error. This rearrangement joins TRBV6-8 to TRBJ2-7; D is perhaps TRBD1 (5 bases). The CDR3 is 14 residues long. CDR1 and CDR2 (germline): MNHGY, SAAAGT. V lost 7 bases, J lost 3 bases, and 16 bases lay in between. Here the CDR3 reads CASTMGPVYYEQYF. The CDR3 region has the DNA TGTGCCAGCACAATGGGGCCCGTCTACTACGAGCAGTACTTC.

Comment on this clonotype: A far bigger clonotype differs at one base, so this is likely a read error. The chain combines TRBV6-2 or TRBV6-3 with TRBJ1-5; tentative D call: TRBD1 (6 bases). The CDR3 spans 14 residues. Trimming shortened V by 8 bases and J by 3 bases, and 14 bases separated the two germline ends. The germline V gene has CDR1 MNHEY and CDR2 SVGEGT. The CDR3 sequence is CASGSGQHNQPQHF. The CDR3 bases are TGTGCCAGCGGTTCAGGACAGCACAATCAGCCCCAGCATTTT.

This clonotype was seen at least ten times. CDR3 nucleotides: TGTGCCAGCAGTGAAGCTTCCGCGTCTCTCTATGGCTACACCTTC. This codes for CASSEASASLYGYTF. This chain links TRBV2 with TRBJ1-2; D is ambiguous. CDR3 size: 15 residues. Per the germline V gene, CDR1 is SNHLY and CDR2 is FYNNEI. V lost 0 bases, J lost 4 bases, and 12 bases lay in between.

The J gene is TRBJ2-6, the V gene TRBV6-4; D may be TRBD2 (5 bases). Germline values: CDR1 MRHNA, CDR2 SNTAGT. V was clipped by 7 bases and J by 7 bases, with 17 bases between them. The CDR3 runs to 15 residues. CDR3 DNA: TGTGCCAGCAAGCCTAGCCTCTCTCGTGCCAACGTCCTGACTTTC. Translation: CASKPSLSRANVLTF.

This clonotype was counted a few times. V gene TRBV9 combines with J gene TRBJ1-6; D not resolved. The CDR3 is 11 amino acids. The germline V gene encodes CDR1 SGDLS and CDR2 YYNGEE. Trimming pared 7 bases from V and 7 bases from J, leaving 6 bases between. This CDR3 is CASAPNSPLHF. The CDR3, as DNA: TGTGCCAGCGCCCCCAATTCACCCCTCCACTTT.

This clonotype was observed many times. The genes are TRBV27 and TRBJ1-5; 8 bases are a match to TRBD1. The germline V gene has CDR1 MNHEY and CDR2 SMNVEV (reference sequence). The CDR3 runs to 18 residues. With V trimmed by 5 bases and J by 1 base, 13 bases remained unmatched. The CDR3 nucleotides read TGTGCCAGCAGTCCAGCCGGAGGGGACAGGCGAAGCAATCAGCCCCAGCATTTT. This gives the protein CASSPAGGDRRSNQPQHF.

To note about this clonotype: With only one base between it and a far larger clone, this is likely a read error. V gene TRBV6-2 or TRBV6-3 combines with J gene TRBJ1-5; maybe TRBD1 (5 bases). The V gene's germline CDR1 is MNHEY and CDR2 SVGEGT. The CDR3 runs 17 residues. DNA of the CDR3: TGTGCCAGCAGTCCCTCTGGGGCAGGGTATAGCAATCAGCCCCATCATTTT. This translates into CASSPSGAGYSNQPHHF.

This clonotype was detected many times. The V gene is TRBV11-3, the J gene TRBJ2-3, with D tentatively TRBD1 (5 bases). V lost 0 bases and J 4 bases, leaving 8 bases between the germline ends. The CDR3 contains 14 residues. The germline V gene has CDR1 SGHNT and CDR2 YENEEA. CDR3 coding DNA: TGTGCCAGCAGCTTAGAGGCAGGGTCAGATACGCAGTATTTT. It encodes CASSLEAGSDTQYF.

The table lists this clonotype with many counts. The genes are TRBV19 and TRBJ2-3, with 7 bases that match TRBD2. This CDR3 spans 15 amino acids. From germline, CDR1 is LNHDA and CDR2 SQIVND (reference sequence). V gave up 4 bases and J gave up 0 bases; unmatched junction bases: 4. The CDR3 loop reads CASSTAGPSTDTQYF. In DNA form, the CDR3 reads TGTGCCAGTAGTACAGCGGGACCTAGCACAGATACGCAGTATTTT.